This record covers a single T cell receptor (beta chain). This clone has just a few counts. Its antigen specificity is not known. Base qualities are not provided; no much larger clone lies one nucleotide away. The donors were healthy, HIV-negative adults who had no recently reported acute infections or vaccinations. Every donor was a Caucasian adult living in Nashville, Tennessee, USA. CD4+ T cells were enriched by magnetic negative selection; naive cells were then positively selected on CD45RA, and the negative fraction formed the memory subset. After blood collection by leukapheresis, PBMCs were isolated using Ficoll-Histopaque density gradient centrifugation and then cryopreserved in the vapor phase of liquid nitrogen. Analytical flow cytometry was used to check the purity and quantity of each magnetically sorted T cell population. Each sorted fraction had its genomic DNA isolated and then quantified by UV absorbance on a Nanodrop 2000c.

Using the deep immunoSEQ assay, TCR CDR3 regions were amplified from genomic DNA by multiplex PCR. Genomic DNA extracted from each cell subset was distributed evenly over all wells of several immunoSEQ 96-well plates, and each plate served as one replicate. For sorted subsets, 150 to 250 ng of genomic DNA, equivalent to about 30,000 T cell genomes, went into each replicate PCR. The purified libraries were quantified using a Qubit 3.0 fluorometer, sized with a Bioanalyzer 2100, and then quantified again using the KAPA Library Quantification kit. Every immunoSEQ 96-well plate was sequenced on a separate single-read 150-cycle Illumina NextSeq 550 flow cell. Under the source paper's analysis protocol: Because only junctional sequences without quality scores were contained in the immunoSEQ output, filtering matching that applied to full-length reads could not be performed. To assign V/J genes and CDR3, sequences were annotated using PyIR, a Python wrapper for IgBLAST v1.9, with IMGT germline references. Reads were removed for weak V/J assignments (E-value above 1e-6), missing CDR3, stop codons, out-of-frame junctions, or ambiguous translated residues. V3J clonotypes were defined as sequences sharing the same inferred V gene, J gene, and CDR3 amino acid sequence. Percentage overlap between repertoires was computed as shared unique clonotypes divided by the size of the smaller repertoire. Repertoire richness was assessed with RTK rarefaction, the Chao1 estimator, and Recon v2.1 estimates of unobserved clonotypes. Generation probabilities for all TCRbeta clonotypes obtained by the gDNA method from a handful of donors were computed using OLGA. TCRdb holds this immuneACCESS table with in-frame rearrangements only. Some clones are missing; in checked studies, unresolved V genes explain under half, and the rest has no known cause. Clone size and V and J calls were adopted from that table, with D and trimming inferred from the DNA. In this sample the table shows about 1 million clones, around 74% of which occur a single time. Jointly, the top ten make up 1.4% of the sample.

Based on the germline V gene, the CDR1 and CDR2 sequences are KGHSH and LQKENI. The CDR3, cysteine through phenylalanine, is 15 amino acids long. Only the CDR3 DNA is retained, 45 bases long and in frame from the first base. The V end loses 6 bases and the J end loses 3 bases, and a stretch of 18 bases separates them. This sample is drawn from a study of shared clonotypes between healthy human individuals (TCRdb year 2020). At the level of the whole study: The cohort comprised a couple of women and three men aged 18 to 49 years. For each donor, three plates each were used for CD4 naive and CD4 memory, two plates were used for CD8 naive, and one plate was used for CD8 memory. Libraries were prepared and TCR repertoires were sequenced by different laboratories using diverse techniques, in order to increase sequencing depth and limit assay-specific biases. The study deeply sequenced blood TCR repertoires of five healthy adults to estimate repertoire size and the extent of clonotype sharing between individuals. Each donor's leukapheresis produced roughly between roughly 0.9 and 8.9 billion PBMCs.

Summary of the overall study and its limitations: Because the study included only a small number of donors, the genetic and exposure-history diversity represented was limited. Compared with non-shared clonotypes, the clonotypes found in all four sorted-subset donors had higher generation probabilities. Incomplete sequencing was indicated by rarefaction of sorted-subset datasets, despite the large sequencing depth. Across four donors, approximately 4.6% of naive CD4, around 3.3% of naive CD8, about 2.3% of memory CD4, and over 0.35% of memory CD8 clonotypes were shared. Estimated clonotype richness was generally larger for naive than for memory subsets. Sampling was restricted to blood, and TCR repertoires in tissues likely differ from the TCR repertoires found in blood. Pairwise subsampling indicated that sequencing depth was expected to affect the degree of clonotype sharing among donors.

This receptor was obtained from a young man in good health. Sample: memory CD4+ T cells sorted from blood. The cell subset or site label corresponds to: CD45RA-negative fraction. In this chain, TRBV18 is recombined with TRBJ2-7; no D gene can be assigned with confidence. CDR3 reads: CASSPGSEIFYEQYF. The DNA sequence reads TGTGCCAGCTCGCCCGGGTCAGAGATCTTCTACGAGCAGTACTTC.